These 23 T cell receptor beta chains came from one sample sequenced in a study of blood T cell repertoires in COVID-19. Libraries were prepared by immunoSEQ multiplex PCR; TCRdb keeps only in-frame clonotypes and omits some of them. The sample shows roughly 64,000 clones, more than 75% of them seen only once. Material: peripheral blood. Receptors originate from a human donor in a cohort sampled during active COVID-19.

The V call is TRBV6-5, the J call TRBJ2-3, with a weak D call TRBD1 (5 bases). The ends were cut back, 7 bases at V and 7 bases at J, with 9 bases in the middle. The CDR3 has 11 residues. From germline, CDR1 is MNHEY and CDR2 SVGAGI. In DNA, the CDR3 is TGTGCCAGCATTAACAGGAATACGCAGTATTTT. This codes for CASINRNTQYF.

The CDR3 DNA reads TGTGCCAGTAGTAAACAGGTGGGTTACGAGCAGTACTTC. Protein product: CASSKQVGYEQYF. The J gene is TRBJ2-7, the V gene TRBV19; TRBD1 might be the D (5 bases). Germline loops: CDR1 LNHDA, CDR2 SQIVND (reference sequence). This CDR3 is 13 amino acids long. The V end was cut by 4 bases, the J end by 4 bases, with 11 bases between. The variable domain in full, completed from reference TRBV19 and TRBJ2-7, reads DGGITQSPKYLFRKEGQNVTLSCEQNLNHDAMYWYRQDPGQGLRLIYYSQIVNDFQKGDIAEGYSVSREKKESFPLTVTSAQKNPTAFYLCASSKQVGYEQYFGPGTRLTVT.

The J gene is TRBJ2-1, the V gene TRBV2, with a tentative D call TRBD2 (6 bases). The CDR3 length is 19 residues. CDR1 and CDR2 from the germline V gene are SNHLY and FYNNEI. Trimming cost V 0 bases and J 6 bases, with 24 bases left between them. CDR3 DNA sequence: TGTGCCAGCAGTGAAGCGCTTGTATCGGGAGCAAGTGGGATCAATGAGCAGTTCTTC. Its protein product is CASSEALVSGASGINEQFF.

The gene calls are TRBV28 and TRBJ2-3, with 9 bases that match TRBD1. The CDR3 consists of 15 residues. J was trimmed by 3 bases and V by 3 bases; bases with no gene match: 4. CDR1 and CDR2 from the germline V gene are MDHEN and SYDVKM. The CDR3 coding sequence is TGTGCCAGCAGTTTGCCCGGGACAGGGACAGATACGCAGTATTTT. Translated: CASSLPGTGTDTQYF.

This clone was picked up many times. The rearrangement joins TRBV28 to TRBJ2-7; tentative D call: TRBD1 (6 bases). V was trimmed by 7 bases and J by 2 bases, leaving 12 bases between them. CDR1 is MDHEN, CDR2 SYDVKM, per germline. The CDR3 covers 13 residues. The CDR3 DNA reads TGTGCCAGCAAGACGACAGGAACCTACGAGCAGTACTTC. It encodes CASKTTGTYEQYF. Based on the CDR3 plus reference TRBV28 and TRBJ2-7, the full variable domain is DVKVTQSSRYLVKRTGEKVFLECVQDMDHENMFWYRQDPGLGLRLIYFSYDVKMKEKGDIPEGYSVSREKKERFSLILESASTNQTSMYLCASKTTGTYEQYFGPGTRLTVT.

The CDR3 DNA reads as TGCGCCAGCAGCCTACGCCCCGGGGGACAGGGGGCTGAAAAACTGTTTTTT. Translation gives CASSLRPGGQGAEKLFF. The J gene is TRBJ1-4, the V gene TRBV5-1; 12 positions agree with TRBD1. The V gene end was trimmed by 4 bases and the J gene end by 7 bases; junction bases not matched to a gene: 11. The CDR3 has 17 residues. Germline CDR1 is SGHRS and CDR2 is YFSETQ.

J is TRBJ1-1 and V is TRBV18; D may be TRBD1 (6 bases). CDR1 and CDR2 from the germline V gene are KGHSH and LQKENI. V was cut by 3 bases and J by 5 bases, with 22 bases left in between. The length of the CDR3 is 17 residues. This CDR3 reads CASSPGKQGYSVTEAFF. The CDR3 nucleotides read TGTGCCAGCTCACCGGGGAAACAGGGTTATAGTGTTACTGAAGCTTTCTTT.

As concerns this clone: Other DNA sequences in this sample translate to the same CDR3. The rearrangement uses TRBV18 and TRBJ2-2; 9 nucleotides align to TRBD2. This CDR3 contains 15 residues. J was trimmed by 3 bases and V by 3 bases; bases with no gene match: 2. Germline CDR1 reads KGHSH; CDR2 reads LQKENI. CDR3 coding DNA: TGTGCCAGCTCACCGTCTAGCGGGGACACCGGGGAGCTGTTTTTT. Translating gives CASSPSSGDTGELFF.

The chain is built from TRBV30 and TRBJ1-5, with 9 bases fitting TRBD1. V dropped 2 bases and J dropped 4; count of bases not matched to a gene: 6. CDR1 and CDR2 from the germline V gene are GTSNPN and SVGIG (reference sequence). The CDR3 loop spans 15 amino acids. CDR3 amino acids: CAWSIGQGKNQPQHF. CDR3 DNA: TGTGCCTGGAGTATCGGACAGGGGAAAAATCAGCCCCAGCATTTT.

V and J are TRBV6-1 and TRBJ1-2, with D possibly TRBD1 on 5 matching bases. Trimming removed 0 bases from V and 4 bases from J, with 18 bases in between. CDR3 size: 17 residues. Germline assignment: CDR1 MNHNS and CDR2 SASEGT. The CDR3 nucleotides read TGTGCCAGCAGTGAAGCAGGGGCAGGAAGGAGACCCTATGGCTACACCTTC. The encoded protein is CASSEAGAGRRPYGYTF.

The gene calls are TRBV30 and TRBJ2-7; 8 positions agree with TRBD1. This CDR3 contains 12 residues. V gave up 7 bases and J gave up 0 bases; unmatched junction bases: 2. CDR1 GTSNPN and CDR2 SVGIG come from the germline V gene (reference sequence). CDR3 coding DNA: TGTGCCTACGACAGGGGCTCCTACGAGCAGTACTTC. Residues: CAYDRGSYEQYF.

The chain couples TRBV11-2 to TRBJ2-3; 8 bases line up with TRBD2. The trim removed 5 bases at V and 4 bases at J, leaving 5 bases unmatched. The CDR3 spans 14 residues. From germline, CDR1 is SGHAT and CDR2 FQNNGV. CDR3 in amino acids: CASSVPTSADTQYF. The CDR3 nucleotides read TGTGCCAGCAGCGTTCCGACTAGCGCAGATACGCAGTATTTT.

CDR3 nucleotide sequence: TGCGCCAGCAGCGCCGGGACTAGCGGGGACGAGCAGTACTTC. It is translated as CASSAGTSGDEQYF. The chain links TRBV5-1 to TRBJ2-7; 13 nucleotides agree with TRBD2. Germline trimming cut 4 bases from V and 5 bases from J; bases unmatched to any gene: 3. CDR3 size: 14 residues. Per germline, CDR1 SGHRS and CDR2 YFSETQ.

The chain has TRBV2 and TRBJ2-1; 10 bases align to TRBD2. Germline CDR1 reads SNHLY; CDR2 reads FYNNEI. The CDR3 is 15 amino acids. J gave up 9 bases and V 4 bases, and 9 bases lay outside the gene matches. CDR3 sequence reads: CASSGPSGGLVEQFF. CDR3 in DNA: TGTGCCAGCAGTGGACCTAGCGGGGGATTGGTTGAGCAGTTCTTC.

The V gene is TRBV5-1, the J gene TRBJ2-5, with 7 positions matching TRBD1. The CDR3 spans 14 residues. V gave up 3 bases and J gave up 1 base; unmatched junction bases: 3. Germline V lookup: CDR1 SGHRS, CDR2 YFSETQ. CDR3 DNA sequence: TGCGCCAGCAGCTGGCAGGGGGTCCAAGAGACCCAGTACTTC. This encodes CASSWQGVQETQYF.

Sample share makes this clone medium-sized. The genes are TRBV19 and TRBJ2-7, with TRBD1 identical over 8 bases. Trimming took 3 bases from V and 1 from J; bases not matched to a gene: 5. Germline CDR1 reads LNHDA; CDR2 reads SQIVND (reference sequence). The CDR3 has 15 amino acids. The CDR3 here is CASSIGTGRSYEQYF. The CDR3 nucleotides are TGTGCCAGTAGTATCGGGACAGGCCGATCCTACGAGCAGTACTTC.

This clone was recorded many times. In DNA form, the CDR3 reads TGTGCCAGTAGTGCGGGACAGCAAAACACTGAAGCTTTCTTT. Encoded protein: CASSAGQQNTEAFF. The chain uses TRBV19 and TRBJ1-1; 7 nucleotides agree with TRBD1. Trimming cost V 5 bases and J 2 bases; bases outside gene matches: 5. The CDR3 runs to 14 residues. Germline loops: CDR1 LNHDA, CDR2 SQIVND (reference sequence).

The genes are TRBV2 and TRBJ2-1, with 9 bases matching TRBD1. CDR1 is SNHLY, CDR2 FYNNEI, per germline. The V gene end was trimmed by 7 bases and the J gene end by 5 bases; junction bases not matched to a gene: 15. The length of the CDR3 is 17 residues. The CDR3 loop is CASTSRTGAGSHNEQFF. The CDR3 nucleotides are TGTGCCAGCACTAGCCGGACAGGGGCAGGCTCTCACAATGAGCAGTTCTTC.

This chain joins TRBV5-5 and TRBJ1-6; 8 nucleotides align to TRBD1. V lost 4 bases and J lost 8; bases outside the gene matches: 11. CDR3 length: 16 residues. From germline, CDR1 is SGHKS and CDR2 YYEKEE (reference sequence). The CDR3 spells CASSPAGQAGHSPLHF. The CDR3 region has the DNA TGTGCCAGCAGCCCCGCGGGACAGGCCGGGCATTCACCCCTCCACTTT.

This chain links TRBV5-1 with TRBJ2-3, with 11 bases fitting TRBD1. The germline V gene has CDR1 SGHRS and CDR2 YFSETQ. V was clipped by 2 bases and J by 3 bases; unmatched bases: 2. The CDR3 loop spans 15 amino acids. The CDR3 protein is CASSLGTGGTDTQYF. The CDR3 nucleotides read TGCGCCAGCAGCTTAGGGACAGGGGGGACAGATACGCAGTATTTT.

The V and J genes are TRBV3-1 (or the pseudogene TRBV3-2) and TRBJ2-1; 9 nucleotides line up with TRBD1. V was pared by 2 bases and J by 8 bases, with 7 bases of the junction left unmatched. Germline lookup yields CDR1 LGHDT and CDR2 YNNKEL (reference sequence). The CDR3 runs to 15 residues. The CDR3 spells CASSQQTGGGHEQFF. Here the CDR3 DNA reads TGTGCCAGCAGCCAACAGACAGGGGGGGGGCATGAGCAGTTCTTC.

By its share, this clone is medium-sized. V is TRBV6-1 and J is TRBJ2-7; TRBD1 matches at 9 bases. CDR3 size: 15 residues. J gave up 4 bases and V 0 bases, and 4 bases lay outside the gene matches. Germline V gene data show CDR1 as MNHNS and CDR2 as SASEGT. As DNA, the CDR3 is TGTGCCAGCAGTGAAGCCGGGACAGGGTGGTACGAGCAGTACTTC. Translating it yields CASSEAGTGWYEQYF.

V usage is TRBV9 and J usage is TRBJ2-5, with D perhaps TRBD2 (6 bases). This CDR3 contains 16 residues. The germline V gene encodes CDR1 SGDLS and CDR2 YYNGEE. Trimming pared 0 bases from V and 0 bases from J, leaving 12 bases between. The DNA for the CDR3 is TGTGCCAGCAGCGTAGCGGCTAGCGCAGACCAAGAGACCCAGTACTTC. Translating it yields CASSVAASADQETQYF.